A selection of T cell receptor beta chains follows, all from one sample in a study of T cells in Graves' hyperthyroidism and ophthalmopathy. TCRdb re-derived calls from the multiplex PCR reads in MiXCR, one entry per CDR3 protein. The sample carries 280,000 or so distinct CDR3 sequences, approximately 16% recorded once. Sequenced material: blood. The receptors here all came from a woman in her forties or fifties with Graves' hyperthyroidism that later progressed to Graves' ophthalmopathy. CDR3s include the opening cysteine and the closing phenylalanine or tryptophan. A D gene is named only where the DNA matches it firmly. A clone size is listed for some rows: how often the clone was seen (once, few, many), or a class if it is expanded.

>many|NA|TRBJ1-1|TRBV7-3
TGTGCCAGCAGCGTCGAACCTGAGAGTTCTGAAGCTTTCTTT
CASSVEPESSEAFF
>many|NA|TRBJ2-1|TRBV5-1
TGCGCCAGCAGCTTGAGGGTAGCGGTCAACAATGAGCAGTTCTTC
CASSLRVAVNNEQFF
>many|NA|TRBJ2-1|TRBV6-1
TGTGCCAGCAGTCCCAGGACTATCATGAATGAGCAGTTCTTC
CASSPRTIMNEQFF
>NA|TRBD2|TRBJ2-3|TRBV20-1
TGCAGTGCTAGCCCTCTAGGAGCGGGAGGGCCGGTCGGCACAGATACGCAGTATTTT
CSASPLGAGGPVGTDTQYF
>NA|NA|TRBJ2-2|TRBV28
TGTGCCAGCAGTCCGATCCCAGGGTGGAGCACCGGGGAGCTGTTTTTT
CASSPIPGWSTGELFF
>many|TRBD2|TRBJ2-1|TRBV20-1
TGCAGTGCACCTAGGTCGGGGGGGCCTAACAATGAGCAGTTCTTC
CSAPRSGGPNNEQFF
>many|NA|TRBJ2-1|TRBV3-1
TGTGCCAGCAGTTCGGACCCGTATTACAATGAGCAGTTCTTC
CASSSDPYYNEQFF
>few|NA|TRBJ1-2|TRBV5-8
TGTGCCAGCAGTTCCTGGGGACGATCGGCAAACTATGGCTACACCTTC
CASSSWGRSANYGYTF
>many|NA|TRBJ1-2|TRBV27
TGTGCCAGCAGCCTAGCTCGTAGCCTCTATGGCTACACCTTC
CASSLARSLYGYTF
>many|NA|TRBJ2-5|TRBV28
TGTGCCAGCAGCCATCCTATGGGAGAGACCCAGTACTTC
CASSHPMGETQYF
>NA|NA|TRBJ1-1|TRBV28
TGTGCCAGCCCCCCTGGGCAGGCTAACTCGAACACTGAAGCTTTCTTT
CASPPGQANSNTEAFF
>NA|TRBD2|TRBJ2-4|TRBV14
TGTGCCAGCAGCCAAGTTGGACTAGCGGATGTTAAAAACATTCAGTACTTC
CASSQVGLADVKNIQYF
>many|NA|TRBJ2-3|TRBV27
TGTGCCAGCAGTATGGGGGTAGTCGGCACAGATACGCAGTATTTT
CASSMGVVGTDTQYF
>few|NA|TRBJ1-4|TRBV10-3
TGTGCCATCAGTGAGTCGGGGGGCGGCGCCGGGGGAGAAAAACTGTTTTTT
CAISESGGGAGGEKLFF
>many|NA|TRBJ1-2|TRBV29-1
TGCAGCGTTGAAGACACGGAAATTTATAACGGCTACACCTTC
CSVEDTEIYNGYTF
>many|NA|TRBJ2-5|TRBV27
TGTGCCAGCACCTCTTACGGGGCAGAGACCCAGTACTTC
CASTSYGAETQYF
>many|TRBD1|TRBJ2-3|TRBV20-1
TGCAGTGCTGGGACAGCTAGCACAGATACGCAGTATTTT
CSAGTASTDTQYF
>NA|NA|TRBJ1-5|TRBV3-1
TGTGCCAGCAGCCAAGCAGGGGCGGGCAATCAGCCCCAGCATTTT
CASSQAGAGNQPQHF
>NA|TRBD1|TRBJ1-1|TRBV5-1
TGCGCCAGCAGCATGGGACAGCAGAGGGACACTGAAGCTTTCTTT
CASSMGQQRDTEAFF
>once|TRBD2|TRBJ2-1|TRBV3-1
TGTGCCAGCAGCCAAGAGGGGACTAGCGATGAGCAGTTCTTC
CASSQEGTSDEQFF
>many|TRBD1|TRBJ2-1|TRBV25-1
TGTGCCAGCAGTGGGTTGATTCCCTGGGACAGGGCCTACAATGAGCAGTTCTTC
CASSGLIPWDRAYNEQFF
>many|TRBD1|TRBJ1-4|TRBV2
TGTGCCAGCAGGGCCGGGACAGCTAATGAAAAACTGTTTTTT
CASRAGTANEKLFF
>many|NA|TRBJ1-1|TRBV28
TGTGCCAGCAGTTTATTCGGGGTCCTGAACACTGAAGCTTTCTTT
CASSLFGVLNTEAFF
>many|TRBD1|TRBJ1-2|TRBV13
TGTGCCAGCAGCTCGCACTCTAAGGACAGGGGGACTGGCTACACCTTC
CASSSHSKDRGTGYTF
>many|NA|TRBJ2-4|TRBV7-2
TGTGCCAGCAGCCCCCAGGGTCGAAGCATTCAGTACTTC
CASSPQGRSIQYF
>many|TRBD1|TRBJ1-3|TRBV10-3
TGTGCCACCACGGACAGGGACCACTCTGGAAACACCATATATTTT
CATTDRDHSGNTIYF
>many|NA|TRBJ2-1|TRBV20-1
TGCAGTGCTAGAGCGAGGGCGGCTAGCTCCTACAATGGGCAGTTCTTC
CSARARAASSYNGQFF
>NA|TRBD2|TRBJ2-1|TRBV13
TGTGCCAGCAGCTTTCTCCTAGCGGGAGGGCCGGTGTTCTTC
CASSFLLAGGPVFF
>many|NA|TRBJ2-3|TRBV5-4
TGTGCCAGCAGCTTGGCGGGGAGCGGCACAGATACGCAGTATTTT
CASSLAGSGTDTQYF
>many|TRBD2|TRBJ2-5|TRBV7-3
TGTGCCAGCAGCTTGGGGACTAGCGGGAGTGGGGTGGAGACCCAGTACTTC
CASSLGTSGSGVETQYF
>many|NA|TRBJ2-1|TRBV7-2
TGTGCCAGCAGCTCCCCCGGGGCCAATGAGCAGTTCTTC
CASSSPGANEQFF
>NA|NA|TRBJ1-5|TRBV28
TGTGCCAGCAGTTTAGGAAACCCGTGGCAGGAGGACGGCAATCAGCCCCAGCATTTT
CASSLGNPWQEDGNQPQHF
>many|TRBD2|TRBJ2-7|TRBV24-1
TGTGCCACCAGCAGGACTAGCGGGACCTCCGAGCAGTACTTC
CATSRTSGTSEQYF
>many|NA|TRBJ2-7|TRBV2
TGTGCCAGCAGTACCAGTGGGGGTTACGAGCAGTACTTC
CASSTSGGYEQYF
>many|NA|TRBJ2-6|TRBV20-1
TGCAGTGCTAGAGACCCCTCTGGGGCCAACGTCCTGACTTTC
CSARDPSGANVLTF
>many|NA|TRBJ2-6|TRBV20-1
TGCAGTGCTCTAGAAGAGGGGGCCAACGTCCTGACTTTC
CSALEEGANVLTF
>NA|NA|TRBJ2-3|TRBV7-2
TGTGCCAGCAGCTTAAGGGGCGGGAGCACAGATACGCAGTATTTT
CASSLRGGSTDTQYF
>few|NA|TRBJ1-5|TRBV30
TGTGCCTGGAGTGTTGGTCCAGAGCCCCAGCATTTT
CAWSVGPEPQHF
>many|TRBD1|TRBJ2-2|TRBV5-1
TGCGCCAGCAGCTTTTCACCAACAGGGGCCGGGGAGCTGTTTTTT
CASSFSPTGAGELFF
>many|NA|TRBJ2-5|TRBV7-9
TGTGCCAGCAGCTCTGGGAGACCAGGGAAAGAGACCCAGTACTTC
CASSSGRPGKETQYF
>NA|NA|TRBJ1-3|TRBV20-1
TGCAGTGCTAGAGATCTGGGGAACACCATATATTTT
CSARDLGNTIYF
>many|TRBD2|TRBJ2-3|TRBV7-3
TGTGCCAGCAGCCCCAGGGGTGGACTAGCGGCCTACACAGATACGCAGTATTTT
CASSPRGGLAAYTDTQYF
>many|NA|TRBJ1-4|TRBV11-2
TGTGCCAGCAGTTTACAGGGAATTATGACTAATGAAAAACTGTTTTTT
CASSLQGIMTNEKLFF
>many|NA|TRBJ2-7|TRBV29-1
TGCAGCGTCTTTACTCCGGACAGCCTCTACGAGCAGTACTTC
CSVFTPDSLYEQYF
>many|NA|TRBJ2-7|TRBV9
TGTGCCAGCAGCGTAGATCCGGCAGGGACCTACGAGCAGTACTTC
CASSVDPAGTYEQYF
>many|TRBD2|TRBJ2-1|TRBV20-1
TGCAGTGCTAGATCCCTCGGGGCGGGAGGGCCTAATGAGCAGTTCTTC
CSARSLGAGGPNEQFF
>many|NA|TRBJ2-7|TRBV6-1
TGTGCCAGCAAAGACGGGACGTCCTACGAGCAGTACTTC
CASKDGTSYEQYF
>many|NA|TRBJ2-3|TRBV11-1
TGTGCCAGCAGCCCCGAGGCCACAGATACGCAGTATTTT
CASSPEATDTQYF
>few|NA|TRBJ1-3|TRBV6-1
TGTGCCAGCAATCCCACCTTGGAGGACACCATATATTTT
CASNPTLEDTIYF